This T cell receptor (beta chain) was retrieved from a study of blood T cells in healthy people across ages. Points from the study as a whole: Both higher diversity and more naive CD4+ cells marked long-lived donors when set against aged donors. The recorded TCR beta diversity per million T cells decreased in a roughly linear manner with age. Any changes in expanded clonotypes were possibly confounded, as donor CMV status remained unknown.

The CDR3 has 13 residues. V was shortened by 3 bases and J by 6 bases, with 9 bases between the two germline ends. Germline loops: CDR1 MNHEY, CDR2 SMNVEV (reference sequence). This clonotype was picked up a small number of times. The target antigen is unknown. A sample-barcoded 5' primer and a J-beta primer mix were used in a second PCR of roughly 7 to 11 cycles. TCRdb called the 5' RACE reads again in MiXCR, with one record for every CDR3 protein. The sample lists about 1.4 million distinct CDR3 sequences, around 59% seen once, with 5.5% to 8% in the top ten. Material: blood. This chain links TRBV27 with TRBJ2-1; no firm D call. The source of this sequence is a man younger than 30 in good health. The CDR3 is CASSFRTVNEQFF. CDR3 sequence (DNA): TGTGCCAGCAGTTTCCGGACGGTCAATGAGCAGTTCTTC.